The present T cell receptor beta chain was sequenced within a study of T cells in Graves' hyperthyroidism and ophthalmopathy. In its sample, this clonotype was seen many times. TCR beta CDR3 regions were amplified from RNA transcripts. HTBI primers were used for first-round RT-PCR of the TCR CDR3. In TCRdb, the multiplex PCR reads were re-called with MiXCR into one record per CDR3 protein. The sample lists some 350,000 distinct CDR3 sequences, around a quarter seen once, with 70% to 75% in the top ten. What was sequenced was blood. This clonotype was obtained from a man in his fifties with Graves' hyperthyroidism.

The CDR3 DNA is TGTGCCAGCAGTCAACCACAACCCGAGCAGTACTTC. Its protein product is CASSQPQPEQYF. The chain employs TRBV6-1 and TRBJ2-7; no clear D. Deletions cut 5 bases from V and 6 bases from J, with 11 bases between. CDR1 is MNHNS, CDR2 SASEGT, per germline. The CDR3 covers 12 residues.